One sample yielded the 17 T cell receptor beta chains listed below, sequenced in a study of cytomegalovirus exposure and HLA in healthy donors. The PCR contained 60 Vbeta and 13 Jbeta primers. TCRdb keeps only in-frame clones here, not all; method: immunoSEQ multiplex PCR. Of 90,000 or so clones in the sample, approximately 71% are singletons; the top ten hold roughly 15%. Sequencing was performed on PBMCs. These receptors came from a woman aged 18-29 years in good health and CMV-seropositive.

This chain joins TRBV5-4 and TRBJ2-1; TRBD1 might be the D (6 bases). Looked up from germline, CDR1 is SGHNT and CDR2 is YYREEE (reference sequence). This CDR3 contains 13 residues. Trimming stripped 4 bases from V and 12 bases from J, with 17 bases between. This CDR3 is CASSIATGPSQFF. The CDR3 bases are TGTGCCAGCAGCATCGCGACAGGTCCCTCGCAGTTCTTC.

This clone was detected only a few times. J is TRBJ2-5 and V is TRBV4-2; D unclear. CDR3 length: 15 amino acids. V lost 1 base, J lost 2 bases, and 11 bases lay in between. Germline-derived CDR1 and CDR2 are LGHNA and YNFKEQ. In DNA form, the CDR3 reads TGTGCCAGCAGCCAAGCAGGTCAGCCTCAAGAGACCCAGTACTTC. Protein: CASSQAGQPQETQYF.

The CDR3 region is CASSQGPRAGEDTQYF. The CDR3 DNA is TGTGCCAGCAGCCAAGGCCCCAGAGCGGGAGAGGATACGCAGTATTTT. The rearrangement joins TRBV4-2 to TRBJ2-3, with 8 bases identical to TRBD2. The CDR3 is 16 residues long. Germline V gene lookup returns CDR1 LGHNA and CDR2 YNFKEQ. Trimming at V came to 1 base and at J to 6 bases, leaving 9 bases not matched to a gene.

V and J are TRBV7-2 and TRBJ2-5; perhaps TRBD1 as D (6 bases). V gave up 5 bases and J gave up 3 bases, with 7 bases separating them. CDR1 SGHTA and CDR2 FQGNSA come from the germline V gene. This CDR3 region has 12 residues. The DNA of the CDR3 is TGTGCCAGCAGCAGGGACAAAGAGACCCAGTACTTC. Translating it yields CASSRDKETQYF.

V and J are TRBV14 and TRBJ2-7, with 7 nucleotides matching TRBD1. The ends lost 1 base at V and 0 bases at J; junction bases unmatched: 3. The germline V gene has CDR1 SGHDN and CDR2 FVKESK. The CDR3 is 15 residues long. CDR3 in DNA: TGTGCCAGCAGCCAAGCCTCAGGGGGCTCCTACGAGCAGTACTTC. Amino acids: CASSQASGGSYEQYF. Together with reference TRBV14 and TRBJ2-7, the CDR3 gives the full variable domain: EAGVTQFPSHSVIEKGQTVTLRCDPISGHDNLYWYRRVMGKEIKFLLHFVKESKQDESGMPNNRFLAERTGGTYSTLKVQPAELEDSGVYFCASSQASGGSYEQYFGPGTRLTVT.

This chain joins TRBV4-3 and TRBJ2-7; TRBD1 matches at 10 bases. Germline V lookup: CDR1 LGHNA, CDR2 YSLEER. The V gene end was trimmed by 4 bases and the J gene end by 6 bases; junction bases not matched to a gene: 12. The CDR3 has 16 residues. The CDR3 here is CASSPRVGQGVFEQYF. The DNA for the CDR3 is TGCGCCAGCAGCCCAAGGGTCGGACAGGGGGTTTTCGAGCAGTACTTC.

The J gene is TRBJ1-2, the V gene TRBV6-6, with TRBD1 matching over 9 bases. This CDR3 has 13 residues. V lost 7 bases to trimming and J lost 3 bases; unmatched junction nucleotides: 3. Germline CDR1 reads MNHNY; CDR2 reads SVGAGI (reference sequence). This CDR3 is CASTWDRDYGYTF. CDR3 nucleotide sequence: TGTGCCAGCACCTGGGACAGGGACTATGGCTACACCTTC.

The chain recombines TRBV7-2 with TRBJ2-5, with 12 bases that match TRBD1. Gene TRBJ2-7 matches the end of the DNA better, so the J call may be wrong. Germline V gene data show CDR1 as SGHTA and CDR2 as FQGNSA. CDR3 length: 15 amino acids. The CDR3 DNA sequence: TGTGCCAGCAGCTTTTTCGGGACAGGGGGCATCGAGCAGTACTTC. This gives the protein CASSFFGTGGIEQYF.

This clone came up once. The V gene is TRBV14, the J gene TRBJ2-3; TRBD2 is a possible D gene (5 bases). CDR3 length equals 15 residues. The ends were cut back, 5 bases at V and 2 bases at J, with 14 bases in the middle. Germline CDR1 is SGHDN and CDR2 is FVKESK. Here the CDR3 DNA reads TGTGCCAGCAGCTTTACGGGGTTCTACACAGATACGCAGTATTTT. As protein: CASSFTGFYTDTQYF.

The chain couples TRBV6-1 to TRBJ2-7; 11 bases map to TRBD1. After removal of 6 bases from V and 2 bases from J, the junction contained 3 bases not matched to a gene. Germline V lookup: CDR1 MNHNS, CDR2 SASEGT. This CDR3 is 14 amino acids long. Here the CDR3 DNA reads TGTGCCAGCAGACGGACAGGGGGCCCCTACGAGCAGTACTTC. This encodes CASRRTGGPYEQYF.

The table lists this clone with a few counts. The chain has TRBV13 and TRBJ2-5; maybe TRBD2 (6 bases). The CDR3 runs to 18 residues. Trimming pared 2 bases from V and 1 base from J, leaving 20 bases between. Germline CDR1 reads PRHDT; CDR2 reads FYEKMQ (reference sequence). In nucleotides, the CDR3 is TGTGCCAGCAGCTTACGCACCCCGACTAGAGATGCCCAAGAGACCCAGTACTTC. This codes for CASSLRTPTRDAQETQYF.

V is TRBV7-2 and J is TRBJ1-2; tentatively, D is TRBD1 (5 bases). Trimming took off 5 bases at V and 5 bases at J, with 21 bases between the two ends. CDR1 and CDR2 (germline): SGHTA, FQGNSA. The CDR3 length is 16 residues. CDR3 DNA sequence: TGTGCCAGCAGCCCTACACGGGGGGAAGGTTATTATGGCTACACCTTC. This sequence encodes CASSPTRGEGYYGYTF.

The rearrangement joins TRBV6-1 to TRBJ1-5, with a possible D match to TRBD1 (5 bases). Per the germline V gene, CDR1 is MNHNS and CDR2 is SASEGT. Trimming left V 6 bases short and J 3 bases short, with 12 bases between. CDR3 size: 14 residues. The CDR3 sequence: CASRGGMDNQPQHF. The CDR3 DNA reads as TGTGCCAGCAGGGGGGGGATGGACAATCAGCCCCAGCATTTT.

V usage is TRBV11-2 and J usage is TRBJ1-6, with D possibly TRBD1 on 5 matching bases. Germline CDR1 reads SGHAT; CDR2 reads FQNNGV. V dropped 4 bases and J dropped 7 bases, with 17 bases sitting between them. The CDR3 runs to 16 residues. CDR3: CASSSQGFGGNSPLHF. The CDR3 nucleotides are TGTGCCAGCAGCTCTCAGGGATTCGGGGGGAATTCACCCCTCCACTTT. Full variable domain (outside the CDR3, taken from reference TRBV11-2 and TRBJ1-6): EAGVAQSPRYKIIEKRQSVAFWCNPISGHATLYWYQQILGQGPKLLIQFQNNGVVDDSQLPKDRFSAERLKGVDSTLKIQPAKLEDSAVYLCASSSQGFGGNSPLHFGNGTRLTVT.

This clone was recorded a few times. This chain links TRBV5-6 with TRBJ2-7; D is unresolved. This CDR3 comprises 14 residues. Between the trimmed V and J ends, which lost 0 bases and 1 base, there was a span of 8 bases. The germline gives CDR1 SGHDT, CDR2 YYEEEE. The CDR3 loop is CASSLVPGSYEQYF. The CDR3, as DNA: TGTGCCAGCAGCTTGGTCCCGGGTTCCTACGAGCAGTACTTC.

This clone has more than one count but fewer than ten. This chain connects TRBV10-1 to TRBJ2-7; TRBD1 might be the D (5 bases). Germline loops: CDR1 WNHNN, CDR2 SYGVQD (reference sequence). Trimming left V 7 bases short and J 0 bases short, with 16 bases between. CDR3 length: 15 amino acids. The CDR3 coding sequence is TGCGCCAGCATCCCTCAGACAGCTAGCTCCTACGAGCAGTACTTC. Translating gives CASIPQTASSYEQYF.

V is TRBV7-2 and J is TRBJ2-1; TRBD2 aligns across 8 bases. The V segment lost 3 bases and the J segment 5 bases; nucleotides outside the gene matches: 9. This CDR3 is 16 amino acids long. CDR1 SGHTA and CDR2 FQGNSA come from the germline V gene. CDR3 coding DNA: TGTGCCAGCAGCTTGATAGCGGGGCTCCCAGACAATGAGCAGTTCTTC. Translated: CASSLIAGLPDNEQFF.